A single T cell receptor (beta chain) is shown here with its context. As yet, its antigen is unknown. Other DNA sequences from this sample encode an identical CDR3 as well. The record originates from a study of shared clonotypes between healthy human individuals. About the research overall: Aged 18 to 49, the donors were a couple of women and a few men.

V lost 0 bases and J lost 3, with 10 bases in between. Germline V gives CDR1 SGDLS, CDR2 YYNGEE. The CDR3 sequence is 14 residues long. Genomic DNA per cell subset filled all wells of several immunoSEQ plates. Produced via immunoSEQ multiplex PCR; TCRdb's table is partial and in-frame only. This table holds millions of clones, 85% to 95% found once. The study, taken as a whole, reports: Non-shared clonotypes had lower generation probabilities than clonotypes shared by all four sorted-subset donors.

This TCR was sampled from a man aged 18-30 years in good health. The gene calls are TRBV9 and TRBJ2-7, with TRBD1 as a possible D gene (5 bases). The sequenced sample consisted of naive CD4+ T cells sorted from blood. The subset was: CD45RA+ positively selected. CDR3 in amino acids: CASSVGSGNYEQYF. The CDR3 region has the DNA TGTGCCAGCAGCGTAGGTTCAGGGAACTACGAGCAGTACTTC. Full variable domain (outside the CDR3, taken from reference TRBV9 and TRBJ2-7): DSGVTQTPKHLITATGQRVTLRCSPRSGDLSVYWYQQSLDQGLQFLIQYYNGEERAKGNILERFSAQQFPDLHSELNLSSLELGDSALYFCASSVGSGNYEQYFGPGTRLTVT.